This entry lists 11 T cell receptor beta chains sequenced from one sample in a study of T cell repertoires in cytomegalovirus infection. These TCRs' antigens remain unknown. In TCRdb, the reads were re-called with MiXCR into one record per CDR3 protein. The data show approximately 910,000 distinct CDR3 sequences, roughly 30% seen once. The material was cultured CD8+ T cells from PBMCs, obtained from culture after CMV antigen stimulation. The receptors were gathered from a human donor in good health (CMV status not recorded). Some clones in this sample may be carry-over from other donors' samples.

CDR3 amino acids: CASSPWDRDYNSPLHF. In nucleotides, the CDR3 is TGTGCCAGCAGCCCATGGGACAGGGACTATAATTCACCCCTCCACTTT. This sequence joins TRBV7-8 and TRBJ1-6; TRBD1 matches 9 bases. The CDR3 covers 16 residues. Germline loops: CDR1 SGHVS, CDR2 FQNEAQ. V shed 5 bases and J 3 bases; nucleotides not matched to a gene: 5.

The chain carries TRBV19 and TRBJ2-4, with TRBD1 identical over 7 bases. Germline V CDR1 and CDR2: LNHDA, SQIVND (reference sequence). The CDR3 extends over 14 amino acids. V was clipped by 3 bases and J by 7 bases; unmatched bases: 6. The CDR3 loop reads CASSIPDRVNIQYF. The CDR3 region has the DNA TGTGCCAGTAGTATCCCAGACAGGGTGAACATTCAGTACTTC. The full variable domain, in which reference TRBV19 and TRBJ2-4 provide the parts outside the CDR3, is DGGITQSPKYLFRKEGQNVTLSCEQNLNHDAMYWYRQDPGQGLRLIYYSQIVNDFQKGDIAEGYSVSREKKESFPLTVTSAQKNPTAFYLCASSIPDRVNIQYFGAGTRLSVL.

The V gene is TRBV5-1, the J gene TRBJ2-7; D perhaps matches TRBD2 (6 bases). The germline gives CDR1 SGHRS, CDR2 YFSETQ. V lost 2 bases and J lost 6, with 12 bases in between. This CDR3 is built from 13 residues. CDR3 nucleotides: TGCGCCAGCAGCTTACCGAGGCGGGGCGAGCAGTACTTC. Its translation: CASSLPRRGEQYF.

J is TRBJ1-2 and V is TRBV27, with D perhaps matching TRBD1 (6 bases). Per germline, CDR1 MNHEY and CDR2 SMNVEV (reference sequence). The ends were cut back, 3 bases at V and 3 bases at J, with 11 bases in the middle. The CDR3 runs to 14 residues. The CDR3 loop reads CASSFGGPDYGYTF. The DNA for the CDR3 is TGTGCCAGCAGTTTCGGGGGGCCCGACTATGGCTACACCTTC.

J is TRBJ1-1 and V is TRBV28; tentatively, D is TRBD1 (5 bases). The CDR3 extends over 14 amino acids. CDR1 and CDR2 (germline): MDHEN, SYDVKM. Deletions cut 4 bases from V and 1 base from J, with 10 bases between. The CDR3 loop is CASSSLTENTEAFF. In DNA, the CDR3 is TGTGCCAGCAGTTCTTTGACAGAGAACACTGAAGCTTTCTTT.

The sample holds a few counts of this clonotype. This sequence joins TRBV14 and TRBJ1-6; D remains ambiguous. Trimming shortened V by 2 bases and J by 8 bases, and 7 bases separated the two germline ends. Germline V lookup: CDR1 SGHDN, CDR2 FVKESK. The CDR3 is made up of 13 amino acids. The CDR3, as DNA: TGTGCCAGCAGCCAAATGACCTATTCACCCCTCCACTTT. Its protein is CASSQMTYSPLHF.

There are a few counts of this clonotype. The chain couples TRBV29-1 to TRBJ2-2; D gene ambiguous. Germline assignment: CDR1 SQVTM and CDR2 ANQGSEA. Trimming shortened V by 3 bases and J by 6 bases, and 11 bases separated the two germline ends. This CDR3 has 13 amino acids. CDR3 nucleotide sequence: TGCAGCGTTGACACAGCTTCCCCCGGGGAGCTGTTTTTT. It yields the protein CSVDTASPGELFF.

The V gene is TRBV12-5, the J gene TRBJ2-1; D gene ambiguous. Trimming removed 2 bases at V and 9 bases at J, with 8 bases between. This CDR3 contains 12 residues. Germline CDR1 is LGHNT and CDR2 is FRNRAP. CDR3 in amino acids: CASGLIGIEQFF. The DNA of the CDR3 is TGTGCTAGTGGTTTGATAGGGATTGAGCAGTTCTTC.

Of note for this clonotype: Mismatch with germline at one junction end may stem from a read error. This rearrangement joins TRBV4-3 to TRBJ1-1; no definite D call. Germline V gene data show CDR1 as LGHNA and CDR2 as YSLEER. This CDR3 has 13 residues. The CDR3 sequence: CASSQDLGTQAFF. DNA for the CDR3: TGCGCCAGCAGCCAAGATCTAGGCACTCAAGCTTTCTTT.

This clonotype was counted only a few times. The rearrangement uses TRBV4-3 and TRBJ2-7; TRBD1 is a possible D gene (5 bases). CDR3 size: 15 residues. Trimming took 0 bases from V and 5 from J, leaving 14 bases between them. Germline-derived CDR1 and CDR2 are LGHNA and YSLEER. DNA of the CDR3: TGCGCCAGCAGCCAAGATGGGGAAAGGGGCGACGAGCAGTACGTC. Its translation: CASSQDGERGDEQYV.

This clonotype was observed a single time. This chain links TRBV6-1 with TRBJ1-2, with a possible D match to TRBD1 (5 bases). This CDR3 region has 14 residues. Between the trimmed V and J ends, which lost 6 bases and 4 bases, there was a span of 15 bases. Germline loops: CDR1 MNHNS, CDR2 SASEGT. The DNA of the CDR3 is TGTGCCAGCAGCCAGGCGACAGACGCCTATGGCTACACCTTC. Encoded protein: CASSQATDAYGYTF.